Listed below are T cell receptor beta chains from one sample, sequenced in a study of cytomegalovirus exposure and HLA in healthy donors. TCRdb's copy holds only in-frame clones and misses some; the assay was immunoSEQ multiplex PCR. The table has approximately 210,000 clones, roughly 80% seen once. Sequenced sample: PBMCs. The source is a male donor in good health and CMV-seropositive. Each CDR3 is given with its conserved first and last residue. D genes are given only for firm matches. Only some rows state a clone size, as once, few, many or a class for expanded clones.

>TRBJ2-2|TRBV5-6|NA|NA
TGTGCCAGCAGCTTGGACACAAAGAACACCGGGGAGCTGTTTTTT
CASSLDTKNTGELFF
>TRBJ2-1|TRBV7-6|NA|TRBD2
TGTGCCAGCAGCGCCGGACTAGCGGGGGCCTACAATGAGCAGTTCTTC
CASSAGLAGAYNEQFF
>TRBJ2-7|TRBV11-2|NA|NA
TGTGCCAGCACCCCCCCCGGCAGGTCCTACGAGCAGTACTTC
CASTPPGRSYEQYF
>TRBJ2-1|TRBV5-1|NA|TRBD1
TGCGCCAGCAGCTTGTGGGGTGGGACAGGAGGCAACAATGAGCAGTTCTTC
CASSLWGGTGGNNEQFF
>TRBJ2-7|TRBV4-3|NA|TRBD1
TGCGCCAGCAGCCAGATTAACCGACAGGGCGACGAGCAGTACTTC
CASSQINRQGDEQYF
>TRBJ2-1|TRBV5-1|NA|NA
TGCGCCAGCAGCTTGCCGGGGGCCTACAATGAGCAGTTCTTC
CASSLPGAYNEQFF
>TRBJ2-4|TRBV4-3|once|TRBD1
TGCGCCAGCAGCCAAGGGGACAGGGTAGCCAAAAACATTCAGTACTTC
CASSQGDRVAKNIQYF
>TRBJ1-4|TRBV9|NA|NA
TGTGCCAGCAGCGTAGGGGGACAAGTCGGTGAAAAACTGTTTTTT
CASSVGGQVGEKLFF
>TRBJ1-2|TRBV4-3|NA|NA
TGCGCCAGCAGCCAAGAGTTATTACAGGGTAGGGGTGGCTACACCTTC
CASSQELLQGRGGYTF
>TRBJ2-1|TRBV12-1|NA|NA
TGTGCCAGCAGCTTTGATTGGCCTAGCGGGGATAATGAGCAGTTCTTC
CASSFDWPSGDNEQFF
>TRBJ2-1|TRBV4-2|NA|NA
TGTGCCAGCAGCCCCGAACGTTCCAGCTCCTACAATGAGCAGTTCTTC
CASSPERSSSYNEQFF
>TRBJ2-3|TRBV7-9|NA|TRBD2
TGTGCCAGCAGCTTAGTTTGGAGCGGGGATACAGATACGCAGTATTTT
CASSLVWSGDTDTQYF
>TRBJ2-2|TRBV15|NA|TRBD2
TGTGCCACCAGCAGGAGGGGACTAGCGGGAGTGCGTTACGCGAACACCGGGGAGCTGTTTTTT
CATSRRGLAGVRYANTGELFF
>TRBJ2-1|TRBV7-9|NA|NA
TGTGCCAGCAGCTCCCCCCTAGCGCCCTCCTACAATGAGCAGTTCTTC
CASSSPLAPSYNEQFF
>TRBJ2-1|TRBV18|few|TRBD2
TGTGCCAGCTCCCGGGAGCGGGGAACCAATGAGCAGTTCTTC
CASSRERGTNEQFF
>TRBJ1-1|TRBV19|once|TRBD1
TGTGCCAGTAGTATAGCCAAACAGGGGCAAAGGACTGAAGCTTTCTTT
CASSIAKQGQRTEAFF
>TRBJ2-1|TRBV7-3|NA|TRBD2
TGTGCCAGCAGCTTAACGCGGGAGGCCCTCACAGAGCAGTTCTTC
CASSLTREALTEQFF
>TRBJ2-1|TRBV6-4|NA|TRBD2
TGTGCCAAACCGGGACTAGTGATCTTC
CAKPGLVIF
>TRBJ2-3|TRBV10-3|NA|TRBD2
TGTGCCATCAGTGATGGGGGGGTGCAAGGAGATACGCAGTATTTT
CAISDGGVQGDTQYF
>TRBJ1-6|TRBV7-9|NA|TRBD1
TGTGCCAGCAGATCCGGACAGGGGGGAAGACCCCTCCACTTT
CASRSGQGGRPLHF
>TRBJ2-7|TRBV7-3|once|NA
TGTGCCAGCAGCCCCGACCCAGGGCCTTACGAGCAGTACTTC
CASSPDPGPYEQYF
>TRBJ1-5|TRBV28|once|TRBD1
TGTGCCAGCAGTTCGCGGACAGGAGAAAGCAATCAGCCCCAGCATTTT
CASSSRTGESNQPQHF
>TRBJ2-1|TRBV11-2|NA|NA
TGTGCCAGCAGCTTAGAGCGCGGCCCTCCCTTACGGTATGAGCAGTTCTTC
CASSLERGPPLRYEQFF
>TRBJ1-1|TRBV9|NA|TRBD1
TGTGCCAGCAGCGTAGTTCAGACAGGGGAGGGACAGGACACTGAAGCTTTCTTT
CASSVVQTGEGQDTEAFF
>TRBJ2-3|TRBV7-9|NA|TRBD2
TGTGCCAGCAGCTATAGGACTAGCGGGGTGGGAGATACGCAGTATTTT
CASSYRTSGVGDTQYF
>TRBJ2-2|TRBV7-2|NA|NA
TGTGCCAGCAGCCCGTACGGCGGGGAGCTGTTTTTT
CASSPYGGELFF
>TRBJ2-3|TRBV11-3|NA|NA
TGTGCCAGCAGCTTGGACAAGTTAGGTACGCAGTATTTT
CASSLDKLGTQYF
>TRBJ2-7|TRBV6-5|NA|TRBD1
TGTGCCAGCAGTCTTTTTCCGACAGGGCCCCACGAGCAGTACTTC
CASSLFPTGPHEQYF
>TRBJ2-4|TRBV28|NA|TRBD2
TGTGCCAGCAGACGTACTAGCGGGAGGTTGGACATTCAGTACTTC
CASRRTSGRLDIQYF
>TRBJ2-1|TRBV5-6|NA|TRBD2
TGTGCCAGCAGCTTGATCAGCGGGAGGAGCAATGAGCAGTTCTTC
CASSLISGRSNEQFF
>TRBJ2-5|TRBV10-3|few|NA
TGTGCCATCGCTCTAAACGAACAAGAGACCCAGTACTTC
CAIALNEQETQYF
>TRBJ2-2|TRBV14|NA|TRBD2
TGTGCCAGCAGCCAAGAAATGCCGGGACTAGCAGTTCTGTTTTTT
CASSQEMPGLAVLFF
>TRBJ2-7|TRBV5-1|NA|TRBD2
TGCGCCAGCAGCTTGGGGGCGGGAGCCTACCTCTCCTACGAGCAGTACTTC
CASSLGAGAYLSYEQYF
>TRBJ1-1|TRBV5-6|NA|NA
TGTGCCAGCAGCTCCCTCCAGGTAAACACTGAAGCTTTCTTT
CASSSLQVNTEAFF
>TRBJ2-7|TRBV27|NA|NA
TGTGCCAGCAGTTACCCCGGCAGGATCTACGAGCAGTACTTC
CASSYPGRIYEQYF
>TRBJ2-7|TRBV29-1|NA|TRBD1
TGCAGCGTTATGACAGGGAAAGTTTACGAGCAGTACTTC
CSVMTGKVYEQYF
>TRBJ2-3|TRBV27|NA|NA
TGTGCCAGCAGTTTGACGGGGGATACGCAGTATTTT
CASSLTGDTQYF
>TRBJ2-5|TRBV29-1|NA|NA
TGCAGCGTTTACTCATGGGAGACCCAGTACTTC
CSVYSWETQYF
>TRBJ2-2|TRBV19|NA|NA
TGTGCCAGTAGTTTCGACAGAGTGAGAACCGGGGAGCTGTTTTTT
CASSFDRVRTGELFF
>TRBJ2-1|TRBV28|NA|NA
TGTGCCAGCAGCGGTCGCTCCTACAATGAGCAGTTCTTC
CASSGRSYNEQFF
>TRBJ1-5|TRBV21-1|NA|NA
TGTGCCAGCAGCCCCCGGACAGGGGACTATCAGCCCCAGCATTTT
CASSPRTGDYQPQHF
>TRBJ1-1|TRBV11-3|NA|NA
TGTGCCAGCAGCTTCGATAGAGGCACTGAAGCTTTCTTT
CASSFDRGTEAFF
>TRBJ2-1|TRBV7-3|NA|NA
TGTGCCAGCAGCAAAGACAAGGCGTACAATGAGCAGTTCTTC
CASSKDKAYNEQFF